This T cell receptor beta chain was sequenced for a study of blood T cell repertoires in COVID-19. TCRdb's table, derived via immunoSEQ multiplex PCR, lists solely in-frame clones and lacks some. The table includes fewer than 250,000 clones, roughly 80% detected once. The clonotype originates from a woman between 50 and 59 years old with acute or convalescent COVID-19. The sample consisted of peripheral blood.

This CDR3 reads CASSFKETQYF. As DNA, the CDR3 is TGTGCCAGCAGTTTCAAAGAGACCCAGTACTTC. The chain combines TRBV12-3 or TRBV12-4 with TRBJ2-5, with no clear D. CDR3 size: 11 residues. Trimming stripped 3 bases from V and 3 bases from J, with 2 bases between.